This T cell receptor (beta chain) is drawn from a study of a mutant IDH1 vaccine in newly diagnosed glioma. The wider study: Among treated patients, approximately 62% were male and approximately 40% female, and mean age was about 40 years. The earlier regimen, radiotherapy, temozolomide, or both, was most often both. Study-level points and caveats: Pseudoprogression appeared unlinked to shifts in leading peripheral T cell clonotypes.

As to this clone: Its antigen is not known.

The data were produced by immunoSEQ multiplex PCR, yet TCRdb's version contains in-frame clones alone and is incomplete. Among roughly 25,000 clones, approximately 93% were seen once, and the ten largest hold about 1.2%. Indicated time point: baseline, week 1 (first vaccination visit). Treatment noted: pre-vaccination baseline after standard-of-care therapy. Astrocytomas that were new, WHO grade 3 or 4, IDH1-mutant and ATRX-lost were present in the donors. Germline V CDR1 and CDR2: SEHNR, FQNEAQ (reference sequence). The CDR3 loop spans 11 amino acids. The receptor was derived from a middle-aged man with glioma. The sample in question was PBMCs, obtained from a glioma patient treated with radiotherapy, temozolomide or both. The V call is TRBV7-9, the J call TRBJ2-5, with no clear D. For the CDR3, the DNA is TGTGCTATCCTGAGAAGCGAGACCCAGTACTTC. Protein: CAILRSETQYF.